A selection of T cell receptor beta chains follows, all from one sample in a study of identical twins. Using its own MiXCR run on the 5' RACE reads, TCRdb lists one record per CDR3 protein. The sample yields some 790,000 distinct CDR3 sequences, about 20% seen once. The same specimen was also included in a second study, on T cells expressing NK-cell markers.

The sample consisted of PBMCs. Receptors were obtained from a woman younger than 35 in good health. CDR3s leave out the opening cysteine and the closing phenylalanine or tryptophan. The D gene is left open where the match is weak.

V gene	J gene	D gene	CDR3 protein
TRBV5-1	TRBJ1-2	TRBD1	ASSLEGQGARGYT
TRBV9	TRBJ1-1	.	ASSLEGTGTEAF
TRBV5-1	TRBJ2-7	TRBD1	ASSPDRVSPKQY
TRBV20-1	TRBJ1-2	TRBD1	SATGQGNYT
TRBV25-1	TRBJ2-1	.	ASTESGQYNEQF
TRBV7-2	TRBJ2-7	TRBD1	ASSSRTGTGGSEQY
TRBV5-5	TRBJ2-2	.	ASSLVLARGGELF
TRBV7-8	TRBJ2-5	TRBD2	ASRGTTSGGRETQY
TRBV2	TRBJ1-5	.	ASSGGLGNQPQH
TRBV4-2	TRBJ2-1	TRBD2	ASSQGLAGGFDEQF
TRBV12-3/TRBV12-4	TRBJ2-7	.	ASSLLQGYEQY
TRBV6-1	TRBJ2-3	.	ASTGTGTDTQY
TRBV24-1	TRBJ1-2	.	ATSDSKYGGYT
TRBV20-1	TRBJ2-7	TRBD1	SAIPGQGQYEQY
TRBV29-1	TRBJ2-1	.	SEQGHSFYNEQF
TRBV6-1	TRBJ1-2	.	ASRGPGANYGYT
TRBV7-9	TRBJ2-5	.	ASSRDVEETQY
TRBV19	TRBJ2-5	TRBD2	ASHSGRVMETQY
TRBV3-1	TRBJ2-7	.	ASSPRSQGYNEQY
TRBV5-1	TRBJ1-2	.	ASSLNRDYGYT
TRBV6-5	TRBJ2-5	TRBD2	ASSYSPSGVQETQY
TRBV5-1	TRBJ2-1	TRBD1	ASSPDRAHEQF
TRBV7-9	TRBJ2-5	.	ASSPAGIGQETQY
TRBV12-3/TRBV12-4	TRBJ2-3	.	ASSLTGVQDTQY
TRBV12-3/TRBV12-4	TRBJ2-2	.	ASASPSNTGELF
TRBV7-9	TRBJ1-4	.	ASSFYGPLNEKLF
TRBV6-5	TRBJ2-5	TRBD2	ASSYAGLAGGQY
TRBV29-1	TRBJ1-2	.	SVEDGAGGYT
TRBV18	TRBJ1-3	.	ASSPQGSRNTIY
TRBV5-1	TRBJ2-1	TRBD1	ASSRGRDRAGNEQF
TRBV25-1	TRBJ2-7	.	ASRRDGSYEQY
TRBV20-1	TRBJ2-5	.	SARDHSRETQY
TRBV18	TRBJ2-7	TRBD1	ASSPKVGGADYEQY
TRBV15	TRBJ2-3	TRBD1	ATRPGQGTDTQY
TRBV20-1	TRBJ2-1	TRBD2	SAYLTSGNNEQF
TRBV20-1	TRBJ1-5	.	SASPPGLRPQH
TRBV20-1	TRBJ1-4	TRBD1	SARSQGASNRELF